The clone carrying this TCR beta chain was seen only a few times. Its antigen is unidentified. The data belong to a study of cytomegalovirus exposure and HLA in healthy donors. Turning to the study itself: The approximately 130 validation repertoires and the approximately 690 first-cohort repertoires shared a platform, a later analysis reported. Study-wide results and limits: Three of the chains that were CMV-associated were confirmed in vitro to be specific for CMV antigens.

The germline V gene has CDR1 SGDLS and CDR2 YYNGEE. This CDR3 has 15 residues. Trimming pared 3 bases from V and 8 bases from J, leaving 20 bases between. The protocol was immunoSEQ multiplex PCR, while the TCRdb copy is restricted to in-frame clones and leaves out a portion. The data contain 95,000 to 150,000 clones, 85% to 90% of them seen just once; the ten biggest clones take up about 6%. The clonotype comes from a woman aged 18-29 years in good health and CMV-seropositive. V is TRBV9 and J is TRBJ1-2; D call uncertain. Sequencing was carried out using PBMCs. CDR3 sequence: CASSARGSGTLGYTF. For the CDR3, the DNA is TGTGCCAGCAGCGCCCGTGGCAGCGGAACTTTGGGCTACACCTTC. Full variable domain (rest looked up from reference TRBV9 and TRBJ1-2): DSGVTQTPKHLITATGQRVTLRCSPRSGDLSVYWYQQSLDQGLQFLIQYYNGEERAKGNILERFSAQQFPDLHSELNLSSLELGDSALYFCASSARGSGTLGYTFGSGTRLTVV.